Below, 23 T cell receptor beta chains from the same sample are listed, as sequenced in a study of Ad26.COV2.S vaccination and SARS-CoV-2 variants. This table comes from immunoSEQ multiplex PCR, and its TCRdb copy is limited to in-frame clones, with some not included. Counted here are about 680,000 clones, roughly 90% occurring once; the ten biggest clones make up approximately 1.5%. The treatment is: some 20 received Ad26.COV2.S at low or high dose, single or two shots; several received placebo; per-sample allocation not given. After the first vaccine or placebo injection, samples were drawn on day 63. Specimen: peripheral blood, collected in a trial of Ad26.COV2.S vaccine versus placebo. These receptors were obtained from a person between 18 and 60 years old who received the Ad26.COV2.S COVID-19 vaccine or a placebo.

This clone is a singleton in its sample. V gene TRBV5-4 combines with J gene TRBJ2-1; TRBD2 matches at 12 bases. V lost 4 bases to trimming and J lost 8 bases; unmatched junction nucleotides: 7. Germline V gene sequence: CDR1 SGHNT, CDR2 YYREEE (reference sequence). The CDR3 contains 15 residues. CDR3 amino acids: CASSARTSGIDEQFF. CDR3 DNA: TGTGCCAGCAGCGCGCGGACTAGCGGGATAGATGAGCAGTTCTTC.

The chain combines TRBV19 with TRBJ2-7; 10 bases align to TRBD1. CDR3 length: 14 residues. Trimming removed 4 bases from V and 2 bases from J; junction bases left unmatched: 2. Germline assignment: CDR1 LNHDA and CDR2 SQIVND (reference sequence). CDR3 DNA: TGTGCCAGTAGTAGACAGGGGGCGACCTACGAGCAGTACTTC. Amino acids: CASSRQGATYEQYF.

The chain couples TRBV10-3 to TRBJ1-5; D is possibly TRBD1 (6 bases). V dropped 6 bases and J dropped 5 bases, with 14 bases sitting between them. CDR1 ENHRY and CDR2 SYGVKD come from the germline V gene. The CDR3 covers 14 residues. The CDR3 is CAIRDSRGDQPQHF. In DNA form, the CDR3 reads TGTGCCATCAGGGACAGCAGGGGCGATCAGCCCCAGCATTTT.

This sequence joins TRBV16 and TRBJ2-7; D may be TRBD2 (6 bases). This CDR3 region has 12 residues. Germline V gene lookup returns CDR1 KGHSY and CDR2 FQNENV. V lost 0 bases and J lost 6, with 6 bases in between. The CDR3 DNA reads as TGTGCCAGCAGCCAATCGGGGGGCGAGCAGTACTTC. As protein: CASSQSGGEQYF.

The CDR3 region is CSVDLGQQQETQYF. In nucleotides, the CDR3 is TGCAGCGTTGATCTGGGACAGCAACAAGAGACCCAGTACTTC. V is TRBV29-1 and J is TRBJ2-5; 7 nucleotides agree with TRBD1. In germline, CDR1 is SQVTM, CDR2 ANQGSEA. The CDR3 runs 14 residues. The V gene end was trimmed by 3 bases and the J gene end by 2 bases; junction bases not matched to a gene: 6. Drawing the rest from reference TRBV29-1 and TRBJ2-5, the complete variable domain is SAVISQKPSRDICQRGTSLTIQCQVDSQVTMMFWYRQQPGQSLTLIATANQGSEATYESGFVIDKFPISRPNLTFSTLTVSNMSPEDSSIYLCSVDLGQQQETQYFGPGTRLLVL.

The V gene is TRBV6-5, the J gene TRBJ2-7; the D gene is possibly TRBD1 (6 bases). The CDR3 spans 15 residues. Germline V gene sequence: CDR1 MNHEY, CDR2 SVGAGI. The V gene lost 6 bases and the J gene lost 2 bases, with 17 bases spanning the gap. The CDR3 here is CASSRNRQVTYEQYF. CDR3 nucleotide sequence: TGTGCCAGCAGCCGTAACCGACAGGTTACCTACGAGCAGTACTTC.

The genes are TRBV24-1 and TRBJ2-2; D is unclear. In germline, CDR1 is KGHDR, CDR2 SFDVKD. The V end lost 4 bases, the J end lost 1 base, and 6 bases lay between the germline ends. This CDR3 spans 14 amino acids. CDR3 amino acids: CATSDTRNTGELFF. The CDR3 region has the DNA TGTGCCACCAGTGACACCAGGAACACCGGGGAGCTGTTTTTT.

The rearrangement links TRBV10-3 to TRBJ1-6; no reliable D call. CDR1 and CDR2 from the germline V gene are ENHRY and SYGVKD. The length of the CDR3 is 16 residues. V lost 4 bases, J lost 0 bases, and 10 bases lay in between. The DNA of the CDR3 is TGTGCCATCAGTGCGGCGGAGAGCTCCTATAATTCACCCCTCCACTTT. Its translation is CAISAAESSYNSPLHF.

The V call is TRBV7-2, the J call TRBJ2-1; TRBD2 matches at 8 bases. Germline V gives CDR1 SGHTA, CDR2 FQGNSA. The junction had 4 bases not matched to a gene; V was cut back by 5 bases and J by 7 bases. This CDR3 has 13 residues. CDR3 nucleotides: TGTGCCAGCAGCCCGGGAGGGGCAAATGAGCAGTTCTTC. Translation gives CASSPGGANEQFF.

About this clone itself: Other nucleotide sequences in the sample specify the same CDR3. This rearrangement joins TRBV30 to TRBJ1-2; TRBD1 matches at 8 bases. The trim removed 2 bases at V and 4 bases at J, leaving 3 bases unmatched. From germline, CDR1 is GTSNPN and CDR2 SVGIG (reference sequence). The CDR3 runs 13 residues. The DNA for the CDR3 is TGTGCCTGGAGTCGGGACAGGCCCTATGGCTACACCTTC. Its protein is CAWSRDRPYGYTF.

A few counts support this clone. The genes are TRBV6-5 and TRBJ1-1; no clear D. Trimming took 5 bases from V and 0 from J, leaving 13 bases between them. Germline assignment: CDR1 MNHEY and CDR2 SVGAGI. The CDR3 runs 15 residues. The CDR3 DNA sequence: TGTGCCAGCAGTAGAAACACATTCATGAACACTGAAGCTTTCTTT. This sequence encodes CASSRNTFMNTEAFF.

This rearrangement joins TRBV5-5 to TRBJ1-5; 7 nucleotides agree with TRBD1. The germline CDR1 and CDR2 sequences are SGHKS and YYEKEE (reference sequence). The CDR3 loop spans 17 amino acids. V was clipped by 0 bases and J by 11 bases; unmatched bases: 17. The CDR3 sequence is CASSLEASGGAPRAQHF. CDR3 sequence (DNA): TGTGCCAGCAGCTTGGAAGCGTCAGGGGGGGCTCCCCGGGCCCAGCATTTT.

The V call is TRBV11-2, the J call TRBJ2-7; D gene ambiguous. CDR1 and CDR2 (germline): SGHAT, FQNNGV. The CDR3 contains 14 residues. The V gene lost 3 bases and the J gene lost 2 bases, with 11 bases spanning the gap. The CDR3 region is CASSFVISTYEQYF. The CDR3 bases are TGTGCCAGCAGCTTTGTAATCTCAACCTACGAGCAGTACTTC.

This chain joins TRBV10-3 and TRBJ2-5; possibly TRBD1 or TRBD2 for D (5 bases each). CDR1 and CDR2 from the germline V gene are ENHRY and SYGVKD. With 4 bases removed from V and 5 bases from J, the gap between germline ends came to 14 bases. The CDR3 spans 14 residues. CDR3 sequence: CAISGGAGEETQYF. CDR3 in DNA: TGTGCCATCAGTGGTGGGGCGGGCGAGGAGACCCAGTACTTC.

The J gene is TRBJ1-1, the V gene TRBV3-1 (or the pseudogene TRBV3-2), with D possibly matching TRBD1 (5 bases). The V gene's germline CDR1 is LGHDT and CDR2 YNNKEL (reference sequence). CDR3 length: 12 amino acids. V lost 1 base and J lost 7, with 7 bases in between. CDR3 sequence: CASSQAQGEAFF. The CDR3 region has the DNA TGTGCCAGCAGCCAAGCTCAGGGTGAAGCTTTCTTT.

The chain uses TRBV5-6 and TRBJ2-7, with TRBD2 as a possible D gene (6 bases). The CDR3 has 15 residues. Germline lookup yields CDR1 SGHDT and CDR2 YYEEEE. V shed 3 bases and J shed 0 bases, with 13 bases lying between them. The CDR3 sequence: CASSWRGISSYEQYF. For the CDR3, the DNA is TGTGCCAGCAGCTGGCGGGGTATCAGCTCCTACGAGCAGTACTTC.

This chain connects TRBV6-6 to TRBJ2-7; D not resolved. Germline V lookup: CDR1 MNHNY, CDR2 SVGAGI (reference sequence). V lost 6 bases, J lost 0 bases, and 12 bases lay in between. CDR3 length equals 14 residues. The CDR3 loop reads CASSVGRGSYEQYF. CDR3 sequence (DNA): TGTGCCAGCAGCGTCGGACGTGGCTCCTACGAGCAGTACTTC.

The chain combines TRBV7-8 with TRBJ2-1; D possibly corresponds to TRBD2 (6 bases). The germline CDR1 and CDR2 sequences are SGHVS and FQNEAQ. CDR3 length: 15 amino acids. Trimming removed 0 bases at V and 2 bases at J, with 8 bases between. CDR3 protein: CASSLASGAYNEQFF. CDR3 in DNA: TGTGCCAGCAGCTTAGCGTCGGGGGCCTACAATGAGCAGTTCTTC. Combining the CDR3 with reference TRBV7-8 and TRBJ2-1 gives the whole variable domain GAGVSQSPRYKVAKRGQDVALRCDPISGHVSLFWYQQALGQGPEFLTYFQNEAQLDKSGLPSDRFFAERPEGSVSTLKIQRTQQEDSAVYLCASSLASGAYNEQFFGPGTRLTVL.

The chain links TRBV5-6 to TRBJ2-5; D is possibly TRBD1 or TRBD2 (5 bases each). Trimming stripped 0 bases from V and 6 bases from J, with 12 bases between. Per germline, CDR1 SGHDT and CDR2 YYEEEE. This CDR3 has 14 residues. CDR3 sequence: CASSLGHPGQTQYF. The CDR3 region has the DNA TGTGCCAGCAGCTTGGGGCACCCGGGGCAGACCCAGTACTTC.

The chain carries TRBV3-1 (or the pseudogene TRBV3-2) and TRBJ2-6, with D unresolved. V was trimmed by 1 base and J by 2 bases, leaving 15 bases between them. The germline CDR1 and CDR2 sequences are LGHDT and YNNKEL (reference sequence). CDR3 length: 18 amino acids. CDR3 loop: CASSQGLISGPGANVLTF. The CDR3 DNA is TGTGCCAGCAGCCAAGGGTTGATCTCTGGCCCTGGGGCCAACGTCCTGACTTTC.

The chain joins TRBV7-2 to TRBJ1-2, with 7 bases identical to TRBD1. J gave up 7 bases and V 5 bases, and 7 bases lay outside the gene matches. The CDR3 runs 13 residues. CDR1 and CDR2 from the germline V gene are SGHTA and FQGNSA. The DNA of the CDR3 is TGTGCCAGCAGCACCCGAGGGGGCTCTGGCTACACCTTC. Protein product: CASSTRGGSGYTF.

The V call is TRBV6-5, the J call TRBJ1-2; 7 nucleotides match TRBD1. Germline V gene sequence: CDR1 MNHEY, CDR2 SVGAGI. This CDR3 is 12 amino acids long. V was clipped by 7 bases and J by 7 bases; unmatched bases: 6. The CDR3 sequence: CASTYRGGGYTF. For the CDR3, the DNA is TGTGCCAGCACCTACAGGGGAGGTGGCTACACCTTC.

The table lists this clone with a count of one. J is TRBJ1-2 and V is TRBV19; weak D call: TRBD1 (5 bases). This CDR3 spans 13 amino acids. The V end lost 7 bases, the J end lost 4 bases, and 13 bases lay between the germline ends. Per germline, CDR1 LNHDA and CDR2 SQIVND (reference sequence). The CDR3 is CASTSTGTYGYTF. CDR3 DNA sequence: TGTGCCAGTACGTCAACAGGTACCTATGGCTACACCTTC.